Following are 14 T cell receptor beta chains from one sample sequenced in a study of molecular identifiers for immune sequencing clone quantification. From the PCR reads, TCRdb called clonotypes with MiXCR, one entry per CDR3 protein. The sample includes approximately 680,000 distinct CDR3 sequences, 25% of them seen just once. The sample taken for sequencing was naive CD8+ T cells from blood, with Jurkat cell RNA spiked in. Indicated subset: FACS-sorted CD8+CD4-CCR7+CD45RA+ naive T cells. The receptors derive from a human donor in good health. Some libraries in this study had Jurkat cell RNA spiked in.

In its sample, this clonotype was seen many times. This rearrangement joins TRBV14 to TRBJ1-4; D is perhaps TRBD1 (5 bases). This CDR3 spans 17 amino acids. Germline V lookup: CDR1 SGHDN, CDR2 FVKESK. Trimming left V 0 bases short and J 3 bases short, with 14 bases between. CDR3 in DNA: TGTGCCAGCAGCCAAGATTATATAACACAGGCTAATGAAAAACTGTTTTTT. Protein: CASSQDYITQANEKLFF.

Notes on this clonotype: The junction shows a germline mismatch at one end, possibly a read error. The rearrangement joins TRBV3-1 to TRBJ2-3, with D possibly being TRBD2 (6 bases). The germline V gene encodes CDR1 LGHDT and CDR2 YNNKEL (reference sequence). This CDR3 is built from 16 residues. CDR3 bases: TGTGCCAGCCGCCCCGGACTCGCGGGGATCACCGCTCCGCCGTCTTTT. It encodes CASRPGLAGITAPPSF.

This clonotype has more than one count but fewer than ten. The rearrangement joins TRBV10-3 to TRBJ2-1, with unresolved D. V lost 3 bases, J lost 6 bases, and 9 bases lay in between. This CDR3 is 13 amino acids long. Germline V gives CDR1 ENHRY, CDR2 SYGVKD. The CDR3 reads CAISDGPFNEQFF. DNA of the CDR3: TGTGCCATCAGTGACGGACCGTTCAATGAGCAGTTCTTC.

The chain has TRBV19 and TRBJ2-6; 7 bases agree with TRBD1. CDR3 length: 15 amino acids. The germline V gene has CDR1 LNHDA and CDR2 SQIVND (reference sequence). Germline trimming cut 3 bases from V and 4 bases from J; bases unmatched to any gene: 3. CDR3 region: CASSMTGWGANVLTF. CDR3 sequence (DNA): TGTGCCAGTAGTATGACAGGGTGGGGGGCCAACGTCCTGACTTTC. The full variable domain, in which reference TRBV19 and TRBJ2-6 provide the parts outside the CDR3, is DGGITQSPKYLFRKEGQNVTLSCEQNLNHDAMYWYRQDPGQGLRLIYYSQIVNDFQKGDIAEGYSVSREKKESFPLTVTSAQKNPTAFYLCASSMTGWGANVLTFGAGSRLTVL.

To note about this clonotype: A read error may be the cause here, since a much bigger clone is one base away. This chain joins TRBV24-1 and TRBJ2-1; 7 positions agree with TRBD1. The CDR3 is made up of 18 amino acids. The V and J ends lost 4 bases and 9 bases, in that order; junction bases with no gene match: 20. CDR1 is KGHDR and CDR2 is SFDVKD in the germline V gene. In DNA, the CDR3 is TGTGCCACCAGTGAGTTGAGCTCGACAGGGACACGAGGGGGTGAGCAGTTCTTC. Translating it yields CATSELSSTGTRGGEQFF.

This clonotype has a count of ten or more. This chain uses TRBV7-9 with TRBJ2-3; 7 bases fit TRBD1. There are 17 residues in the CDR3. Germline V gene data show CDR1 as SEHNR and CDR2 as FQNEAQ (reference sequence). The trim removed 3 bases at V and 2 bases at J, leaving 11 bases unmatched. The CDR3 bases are TGTGCCAGCAGCTTCCCACCCGGGACAGAAGACACAGATACGCAGTATTTT. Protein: CASSFPPGTEDTDTQYF.

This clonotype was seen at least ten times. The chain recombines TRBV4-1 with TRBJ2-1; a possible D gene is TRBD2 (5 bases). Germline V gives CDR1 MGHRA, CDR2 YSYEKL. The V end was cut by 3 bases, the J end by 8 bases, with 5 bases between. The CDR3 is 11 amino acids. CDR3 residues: CASSQGDEQFF. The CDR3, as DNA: TGCGCCAGCAGCCAGGGAGATGAGCAGTTCTTC.

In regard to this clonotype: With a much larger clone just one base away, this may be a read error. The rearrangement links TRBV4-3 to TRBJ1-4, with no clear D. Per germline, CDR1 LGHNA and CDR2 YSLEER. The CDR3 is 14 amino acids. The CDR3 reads CASSQVPENEELFF. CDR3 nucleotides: TGCGCCAGCAGCCAAGTGCCGGAGAATGAAGAACTGTTTTTT.

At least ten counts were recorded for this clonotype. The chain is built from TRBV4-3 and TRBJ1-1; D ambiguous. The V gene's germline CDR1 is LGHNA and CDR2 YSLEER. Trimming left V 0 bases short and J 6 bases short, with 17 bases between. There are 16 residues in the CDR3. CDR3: CASSQEVGVQTSEAFF. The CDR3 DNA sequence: TGCGCCAGCAGCCAAGAGGTCGGTGTACAGACCTCTGAAGCTTTCTTT.

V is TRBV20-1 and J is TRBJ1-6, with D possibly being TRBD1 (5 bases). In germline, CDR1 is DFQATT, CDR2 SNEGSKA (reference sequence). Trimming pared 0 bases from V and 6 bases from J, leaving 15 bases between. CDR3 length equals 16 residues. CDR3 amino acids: CSARDSRDPFNSPLHF. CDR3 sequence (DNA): TGCAGTGCTAGAGATTCCAGGGACCCATTTAATTCACCCCTCCACTTT.

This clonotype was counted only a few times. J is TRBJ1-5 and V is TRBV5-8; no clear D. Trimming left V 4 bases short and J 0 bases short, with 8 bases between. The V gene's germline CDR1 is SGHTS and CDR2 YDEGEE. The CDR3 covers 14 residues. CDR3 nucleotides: TGTGCCAGCAGCGTGGACGATAGCAATCAGCCCCAGCATTTT. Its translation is CASSVDDSNQPQHF.

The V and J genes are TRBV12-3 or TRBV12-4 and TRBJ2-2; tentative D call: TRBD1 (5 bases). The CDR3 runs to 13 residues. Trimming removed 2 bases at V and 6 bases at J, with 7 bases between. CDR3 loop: CASSLRTSGELFF. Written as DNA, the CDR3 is TGTGCCAGCAGTTTACGGACATCCGGGGAGCTGTTTTTT.

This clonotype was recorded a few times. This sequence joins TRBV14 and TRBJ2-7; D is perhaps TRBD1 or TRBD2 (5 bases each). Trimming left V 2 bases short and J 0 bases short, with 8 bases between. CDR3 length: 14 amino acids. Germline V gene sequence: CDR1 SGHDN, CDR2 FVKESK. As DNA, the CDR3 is TGTGCCAGCAGCCAAATTGGGACCTCCTACGAGCAGTACTTC. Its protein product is CASSQIGTSYEQYF.

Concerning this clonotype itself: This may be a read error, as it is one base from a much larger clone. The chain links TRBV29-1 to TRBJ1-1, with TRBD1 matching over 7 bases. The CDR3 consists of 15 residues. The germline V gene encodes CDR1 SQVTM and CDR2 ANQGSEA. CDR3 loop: CIDTSRDSINTEAFF. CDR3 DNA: TGCATCGATACCTCTCGGGACAGTATTAACACTGAAGCTTTCTTT.